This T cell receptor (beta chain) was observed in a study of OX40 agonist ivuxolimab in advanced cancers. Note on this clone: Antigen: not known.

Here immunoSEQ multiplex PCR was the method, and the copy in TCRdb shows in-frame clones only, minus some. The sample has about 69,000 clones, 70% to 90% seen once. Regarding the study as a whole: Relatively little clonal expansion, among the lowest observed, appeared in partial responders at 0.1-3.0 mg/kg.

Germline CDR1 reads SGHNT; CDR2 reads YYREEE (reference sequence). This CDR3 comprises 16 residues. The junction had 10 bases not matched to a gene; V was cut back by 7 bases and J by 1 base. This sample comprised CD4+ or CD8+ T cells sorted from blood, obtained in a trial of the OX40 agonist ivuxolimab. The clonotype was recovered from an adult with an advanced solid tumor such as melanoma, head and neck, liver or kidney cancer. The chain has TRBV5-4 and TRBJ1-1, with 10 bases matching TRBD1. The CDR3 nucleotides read TGTGCCAGCGGCCCGGGACAGGGGTCCTCGAACACTGAAGCTTTCTTT. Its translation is CASGPGQGSSNTEAFF. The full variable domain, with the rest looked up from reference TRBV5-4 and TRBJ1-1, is ETGVTQSPTHLIKTRGQQVTLRCSSQSGHNTVSWYQQALGQGPQFIFQYYREEENGRGNFPPRFSGLQFPNYSSELNVNALELDDSALYLCASGPGQGSSNTEAFFGQGTRLTVV.